This TCR beta chain derives from a study of OX40 agonist ivuxolimab in advanced cancers. This CDR3 contains 15 residues. Germline V gives CDR1 SGHDT, CDR2 YYEEEE. The ends lost 0 bases at V and 3 bases at J; junction bases unmatched: 6. Assay used: immunoSEQ multiplex PCR; TCRdb lists only in-frame clones, some missing. The sample lists roughly 56,000 clones; approximately 83% were seen once. This chain joins TRBV5-6 and TRBJ2-7; 7 bases fit TRBD1. The source of this sequence is an adult with an advanced solid tumor such as melanoma, head and neck, liver or kidney cancer. The sequencing used CD4+ or CD8+ T cells sorted from blood, collected in a trial of the OX40 agonist ivuxolimab. The CDR3 bases are TGTGCCAGCAGCTTGGTAAGGACAGGTTACTACGAGCAGTACTTC. Encoded protein: CASSLVRTGYYEQYF.